The next 27 T cell receptor beta chains were all read from a single sample in a study of early T cells in non-severe SARS-CoV-2 infection. Each CDR3 protein is one row after TCRdb ran MiXCR on the 5' RACE reads. The table has about 76,000 distinct CDR3 sequences, roughly 12% seen once; the top ten hold about 4.8%. The sequenced sample consisted of whole blood. These receptors came from an adult who was a healthcare worker with PCR-confirmed SARS-CoV-2 infection or an uninfected control (not recorded which).

This clonotype has a handful of counts. The chain has TRBV10-3 and TRBJ2-7; 7 nucleotides match TRBD1. V lost 10 bases to trimming and J lost 3 bases; unmatched junction nucleotides: 3. From germline, CDR1 is ENHRY and CDR2 SYGVKD. CDR3 length equals 11 residues. CDR3 DNA: TGTGCCACCCGACAGGGCTACGAGCAGTACTTC. Translation gives CATRQGYEQYF.

The chain is built from TRBV5-1 and TRBJ1-2; the match to TRBD1 covers 8 bases. From germline, CDR1 is SGHRS and CDR2 YFSETQ. V was clipped by 4 bases and J by 3 bases; unmatched bases: 5. The length of the CDR3 is 14 residues. CDR3 sequence: CASSPPDRDYGYTF. The DNA for the CDR3 is TGCGCCAGCAGCCCGCCGGACAGGGACTATGGCTACACCTTC.

This chain connects TRBV9 to TRBJ2-1, with D unresolved. CDR1 SGDLS and CDR2 YYNGEE come from the germline V gene. The CDR3 sequence is 12 residues long. V was cut by 4 bases and J by 4 bases, with 6 bases left in between. For the CDR3, the DNA is TGTGCCAGCAGCTTCCGGTACAATGAGCAGTTCTTC. Translation: CASSFRYNEQFF.

The V and J genes are TRBV6-1 and TRBJ2-4; 8 bases agree with TRBD2. Unmatched junction bases numbered 13, after V lost 6 bases and J lost 6 bases. Germline CDR1 and CDR2: MNHNS and SASEGT. CDR3 length equals 16 residues. CDR3 region: CASSRGGTGSLNIQYF. CDR3 coding DNA: TGTGCCAGCAGCCGGGGGGGCACAGGGTCTTTAAACATTCAGTACTTC.

At least ten counts were recorded for this clonotype. The V gene is TRBV5-1, the J gene TRBJ1-2, with D perhaps TRBD1 (5 bases). This CDR3 is built from 13 residues. Trimming removed 4 bases at V and 3 bases at J, with 10 bases between. CDR1 is SGHRS, CDR2 YFSETQ, per germline. The DNA for the CDR3 is TGCGCCAGCAGCCCGGGGGGTTACTATGGCTACACCTTC. Its protein is CASSPGGYYGYTF.

This clonotype was seen repeatedly, ten times or more. The chain joins TRBV7-6 to TRBJ2-7; tentative D call: TRBD1 (5 bases). Germline values: CDR1 SGHVS, CDR2 FNYEAQ. The CDR3 has 12 amino acids. Trimming removed 3 bases at V and 3 bases at J, with 6 bases between. The CDR3 DNA is TGTGCCAGCAGCTTTGACAGCTACGAGCAGTACTTC. It yields the protein CASSFDSYEQYF. The entire variable domain, with the rest obtained from reference TRBV7-6 and TRBJ2-7, is as follows: GAGVSQSPRYKVTKRGQDVALRCDPISGHVSLYWYRQALGQGPEFLTYFNYEAQQDKSGLPNDRFSAERPEGSISTLTIQRTEQRDSAMYRCASSFDSYEQYFGPGTRLTVT.

This clonotype was counted many times. The chain carries TRBV20-1 and TRBJ2-7; 9 bases fit TRBD2. The germline V gene has CDR1 DFQATT and CDR2 SNEGSKA (reference sequence). V lost 5 bases to trimming and J lost 0 bases; unmatched junction nucleotides: 8. The CDR3 is made up of 15 amino acids. CDR3: CSASLAGAASYEQYF. As DNA, the CDR3 is TGCAGTGCTTCGTTAGCGGGGGCCGCCTCCTACGAGCAGTACTTC.

The sample holds many counts of this clonotype. The chain joins TRBV2 to TRBJ2-7; no clear D gene. The CDR3 consists of 15 residues. V was cut by 6 bases and J by 0 bases, with 15 bases left in between. Per germline, CDR1 SNHLY and CDR2 FYNNEI. The DNA for the CDR3 is TGTGCCAGCAGCCAAGGACGGATCTCCTCCTACGAGCAGTACTTC. It translates to CASSQGRISSYEQYF.

In its sample, this clonotype was seen many times. The chain joins TRBV6-6 to TRBJ1-1; no definite D call. The CDR3 covers 13 residues. Trimming removed 4 bases from V and 8 bases from J, with 14 bases in between. Germline values: CDR1 MNHNY, CDR2 SVGAGI (reference sequence). CDR3 nucleotides: TGTGCCAGCAGTTTCGAGGAGAGAGCCGAAGCTTTCTTT. This translates into CASSFEERAEAFF.

The genes are TRBV6-5 and TRBJ2-1, with TRBD2 identical over 8 bases. The junction had 13 bases not matched to a gene; V was cut back by 7 bases and J by 5 bases. The length of the CDR3 is 16 residues. From germline, CDR1 is MNHEY and CDR2 SVGAGI. CDR3 loop: CASTINTGTRNNEQFF. In DNA, the CDR3 is TGTGCCAGCACCATCAACACCGGGACTAGAAACAATGAGCAGTTCTTC.

This clonotype has ten or more counts. V gene TRBV5-1 combines with J gene TRBJ2-7; D may be TRBD1 (6 bases). Trimming removed 4 bases from V and 4 bases from J, with 12 bases in between. There are 13 residues in the CDR3. Germline assignment: CDR1 SGHRS and CDR2 YFSETQ. DNA for the CDR3: TGCGCCAGCAGCCCCGGACAGCCGTACGAGCAGTACTTC. Translated: CASSPGQPYEQYF.

The rearrangement uses TRBV20-1 and TRBJ1-1; tentative D call: TRBD1 (6 bases). The CDR3 runs to 13 residues. Germline V gene data show CDR1 as DFQATT and CDR2 as SNEGSKA (reference sequence). The V gene lost 1 base and the J gene lost 6 bases, with 12 bases spanning the gap. Here the CDR3 DNA reads TGCAGTGCTAGAGTCAGGGGAGGTCCTGAAGCTTTCTTT. Translated: CSARVRGGPEAFF.

This clonotype was detected ten times or more. The rearrangement joins TRBV7-2 to TRBJ2-1; the D gene is possibly TRBD2 (7 bases). The CDR3 is 16 amino acids. Per the germline V gene, CDR1 is SGHTA and CDR2 is FQGNSA. Trimming shortened V by 5 bases and J by 0 bases, and 14 bases separated the two germline ends. The CDR3 protein is CASSRRAGASYNEQFF. In DNA form, the CDR3 reads TGTGCCAGCAGCCGGCGGGCGGGGGCCTCCTACAATGAGCAGTTCTTC.

This chain joins TRBV3-1 and TRBJ2-5; 13 bases agree with TRBD2. In germline, CDR1 is LGHDT, CDR2 YNNKEL (reference sequence). The CDR3 extends over 17 amino acids. Trimming removed 1 base from V and 1 base from J; junction bases left unmatched: 3. The chain's CDR3 is CASSQAGLAGLQETQYF. CDR3 DNA sequence: TGTGCCAGCAGCCAAGCGGGACTAGCGGGGCTCCAAGAGACCCAGTACTTC.

V usage is TRBV7-9 and J usage is TRBJ1-5; possibly TRBD1 for D (5 bases). The CDR3 is 17 amino acids. Germline V gene data show CDR1 as SEHNR and CDR2 as FQNEAQ (reference sequence). V lost 5 bases to trimming and J lost 2 bases, with 19 bases between them. The chain's CDR3 is CASSPLGGLMGNQPQHF. In nucleotides, the CDR3 is TGTGCCAGCAGCCCCTTGGGGGGTCTTATGGGCAATCAGCCCCAGCATTTT.

The chain employs TRBV7-8 and TRBJ2-6; D ambiguous. Germline CDR1 reads SGHVS; CDR2 reads FQNEAQ. The CDR3 consists of 13 residues. Trimming removed 0 bases at V and 13 bases at J, with 10 bases between. CDR3 bases: TGTGCCAGCAGCTTAGCCAGCGACCCGGTCCTGACTTTC. Protein sequence: CASSLASDPVLTF.

This clonotype was detected a few times. J is TRBJ2-2 and V is TRBV10-3; TRBD2 might be the D (5 bases). Germline loops: CDR1 ENHRY, CDR2 SYGVKD. This CDR3 has 14 residues. The V end was cut by 3 bases, the J end by 6 bases, with 11 bases between. The CDR3 DNA follows: TGTGCCATCAGTGATACTAGGTCATCCGGGGAGCTGTTTTTT. This sequence encodes CAISDTRSSGELFF.

This clonotype was counted ten times or more. This rearrangement joins TRBV12-3 or TRBV12-4 to TRBJ2-7; 12 nucleotides agree with TRBD2. V was clipped by 6 bases and J by 5 bases; unmatched bases: 2. The CDR3 runs to 13 residues. The CDR3 sequence is CASSLAGGNEQYF. In nucleotides, the CDR3 is TGTGCCAGCAGCCTAGCGGGGGGGAACGAGCAGTACTTC.

This clonotype was seen repeatedly, ten times or more. The rearrangement links TRBV7-6 to TRBJ2-2, with no clear D. The CDR3 contains 15 residues. Germline V CDR1 and CDR2: SGHVS, FNYEAQ. Between the trimmed V and J ends, which lost 1 base and 2 bases, there was a span of 8 bases. CDR3 DNA: TGTGCCAGCAGCTTAGTTCCGGTCAACACCGGGGAGCTGTTTTTT. Translation gives CASSLVPVNTGELFF.

This clonotype was seen a handful of times. This chain joins TRBV5-4 and TRBJ1-1; a possible D gene is TRBD1 (6 bases). The CDR3 has 14 residues. Trimming removed 2 bases at V and 5 bases at J, with 13 bases between. Germline V CDR1 and CDR2: SGHNT, YYREEE (reference sequence). As DNA, the CDR3 is TGTGCCAGCAGCTTACAGGGAAAGGGGACTGAAGCTTTCTTT. Translated: CASSLQGKGTEAFF.

This clonotype was counted between two and nine times. CDR3 bases: TGCAGCGTCGACAGGGGTGGCTACACCTTC. This encodes CSVDRGGYTF. This chain joins TRBV29-1 and TRBJ1-2, with 8 bases aligning to TRBD1. This CDR3 contains 10 residues. With V trimmed by 6 bases and J by 7 bases, 1 base remained unmatched. Germline V gene lookup returns CDR1 SQVTM and CDR2 ANQGSEA.

The rearrangement links TRBV2 to TRBJ2-5; D is uncertain. V was pared by 6 bases and J by 4 bases, with 3 bases between. This CDR3 contains 10 residues. CDR1 is SNHLY and CDR2 is FYNNEI in the germline V gene. The CDR3 reads CASRLETQYF. CDR3 in DNA: TGTGCCAGCAGACTAGAGACCCAGTACTTC.

A few counts support this clonotype. The chain couples TRBV5-6 to TRBJ1-2; TRBD1 is a possible D gene (6 bases). Looked up from germline, CDR1 is SGHDT and CDR2 is YYEEEE. CDR3 length: 13 amino acids. The ends were cut back, 4 bases at V and 6 bases at J, with 13 bases in the middle. CDR3 protein: CASSKDRSNGYTF. DNA of the CDR3: TGTGCCAGCAGCAAGGACAGAAGTAATGGCTACACCTTC.

The rearrangement uses TRBV7-9 and TRBJ2-3; 7 bases align to TRBD1. With V trimmed by 5 bases and J by 5 bases, 4 bases remained unmatched. Germline CDR1 and CDR2: SEHNR and FQNEAQ (reference sequence). The CDR3 is made up of 13 amino acids. CDR3 amino acids: CASSRQGKDTQYF. Here the CDR3 DNA reads TGTGCCAGCAGCCGACAGGGAAAAGATACGCAGTATTTT. The full variable domain, rest sourced from reference TRBV7-9 and TRBJ2-3, is DTGVSQNPRHKITKRGQNVTFRCDPISEHNRLYWYRQTLGQGPEFLTYFQNEAQLEKSRLLSDRFSAERPKGSFSTLEIQRTEQGDSAMYLCASSRQGKDTQYFGPGTRLTVL.

This clonotype was counted only a few times. The chain combines TRBV3-1 with TRBJ2-1, with D tentatively TRBD1 (5 bases). The germline gives CDR1 LGHDT, CDR2 YNNKEL (reference sequence). Trimming removed 0 bases at V and 0 bases at J, with 12 bases between. The CDR3 spans 17 residues. The CDR3 DNA is TGTGCCAGCAGCCAAGAGGTGGGGCCGAGCTCCTACAATGAGCAGTTCTTC. The encoded protein is CASSQEVGPSSYNEQFF.

The chain carries TRBV11-2 and TRBJ2-5; TRBD1 might be the D (6 bases). Germline CDR1 is SGHAT and CDR2 is FQNNGV. The CDR3 is made up of 14 amino acids. Trimming took off 5 bases at V and 1 base at J, with 11 bases between the two ends. CDR3 region: CASSLGGPQETQYF. The CDR3 DNA reads as TGTGCCAGCAGCCTAGGGGGACCCCAAGAGACCCAGTACTTC.

This chain connects TRBV20-1 to TRBJ2-5, with D unclear. The CDR3 spans 12 residues. V lost 6 bases and J lost 5, with 13 bases in between. Germline V gene sequence: CDR1 DFQATT, CDR2 SNEGSKA (reference sequence). CDR3 in amino acids: CSAPDLGETQYF. The CDR3 DNA follows: TGCAGTGCCCCCGACTTGGGGGAGACCCAGTACTTC.